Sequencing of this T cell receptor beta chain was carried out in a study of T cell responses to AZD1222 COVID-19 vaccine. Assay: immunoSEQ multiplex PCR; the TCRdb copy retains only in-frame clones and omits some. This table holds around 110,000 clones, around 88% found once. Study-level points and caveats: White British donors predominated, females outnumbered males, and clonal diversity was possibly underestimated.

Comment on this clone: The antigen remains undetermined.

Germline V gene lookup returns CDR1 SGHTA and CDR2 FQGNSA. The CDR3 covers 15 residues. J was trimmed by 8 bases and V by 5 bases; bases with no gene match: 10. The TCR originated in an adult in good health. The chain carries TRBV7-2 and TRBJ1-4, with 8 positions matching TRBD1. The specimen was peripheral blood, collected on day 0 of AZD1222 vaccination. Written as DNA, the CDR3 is TGTGCCAGCAGCCCACAGGGGGGGGTACGCGAAAAACTGTTTTTT. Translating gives CASSPQGGVREKLFF.